The clone carrying this TCR beta chain was picked up a small number of times. Its target is not known. The data are from a study of response to subunit inactivated influenza vaccine. Broader study findings: Few new T cells, the authors suggested, are recruited by each seasonal influenza vaccination.

A single record per CDR3 protein comes from TCRdb applying MiXCR to the RT-PCR reads. The table shows 540,000 or so distinct CDR3 sequences, with roughly 13% occurring only once. Germline lookup yields CDR1 DFQATT and CDR2 SNEGSKA (reference sequence). After removal of 4 bases from V and 12 bases from J, the junction contained 10 bases not matched to a gene. The CDR3 is made up of 13 amino acids. Sequences were derived from PBMCs from blood, sampled 45 days after vaccination. This TCR came from a man in his fifties who received an inactivated influenza vaccine. V is TRBV20-1 and J is TRBJ2-7, with 12 bases identical to TRBD2. The CDR3 DNA sequence: TGCAGTGCTATCCTAGCGGGAGGGCCCTCGGGGTACTTC. Encoded protein: CSAILAGGPSGYF.